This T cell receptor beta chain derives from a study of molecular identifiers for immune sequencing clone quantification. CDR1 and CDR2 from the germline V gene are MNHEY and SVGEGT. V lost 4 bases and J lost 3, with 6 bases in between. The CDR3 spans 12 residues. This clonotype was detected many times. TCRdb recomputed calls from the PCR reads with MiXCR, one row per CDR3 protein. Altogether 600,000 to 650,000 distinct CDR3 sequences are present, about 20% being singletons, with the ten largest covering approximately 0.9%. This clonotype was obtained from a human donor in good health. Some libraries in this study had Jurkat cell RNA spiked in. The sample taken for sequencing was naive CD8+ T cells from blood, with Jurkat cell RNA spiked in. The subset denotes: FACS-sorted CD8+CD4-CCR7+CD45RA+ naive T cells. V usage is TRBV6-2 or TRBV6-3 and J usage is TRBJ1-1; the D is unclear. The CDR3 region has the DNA TGTGCCAGCAGTTGGGGATACACTGAAGCTTTCTTT. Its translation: CASSWGYTEAFF.